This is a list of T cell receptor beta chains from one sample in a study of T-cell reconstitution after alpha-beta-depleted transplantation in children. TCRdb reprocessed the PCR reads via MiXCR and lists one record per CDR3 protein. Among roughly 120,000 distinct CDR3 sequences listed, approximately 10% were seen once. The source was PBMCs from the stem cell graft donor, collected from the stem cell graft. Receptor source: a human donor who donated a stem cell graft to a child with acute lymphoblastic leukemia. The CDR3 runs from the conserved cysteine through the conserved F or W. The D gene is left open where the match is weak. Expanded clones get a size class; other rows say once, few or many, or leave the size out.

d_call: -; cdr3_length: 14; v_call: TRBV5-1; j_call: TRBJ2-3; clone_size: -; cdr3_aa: CASSLSQGPDTQYF; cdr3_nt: TGCGCCAGCAGCTTGTCACAAGGGCCTGATACGCAGTATTTT
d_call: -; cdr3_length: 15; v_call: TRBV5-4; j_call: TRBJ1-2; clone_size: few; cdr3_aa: CASSMGEVSSYGYTF; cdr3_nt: TGTGCCAGCAGCATGGGGGAGGTGTCAAGCTATGGCTACACCTTC
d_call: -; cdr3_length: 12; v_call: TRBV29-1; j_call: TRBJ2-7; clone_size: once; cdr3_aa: CSVRQDSYEQYF; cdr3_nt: TGCAGCGTAAGACAGGACTCCTACGAGCAGTACTTC
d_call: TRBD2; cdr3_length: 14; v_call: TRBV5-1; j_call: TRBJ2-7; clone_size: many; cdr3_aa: CASRPTSGAYEQYF; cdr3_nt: TGCGCCAGCAGACCGACTAGCGGGGCCTACGAGCAGTACTTC
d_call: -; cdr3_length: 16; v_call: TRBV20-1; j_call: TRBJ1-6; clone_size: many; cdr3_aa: CSAREAGDRYNSPLHF; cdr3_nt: TGCAGTGCTAGAGAGGCGGGGGACCGCTATAATTCACCCCTCCACTTT
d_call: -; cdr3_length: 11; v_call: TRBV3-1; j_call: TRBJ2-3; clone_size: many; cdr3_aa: CASRIADTQYF; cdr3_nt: TGTGCCAGCAGAATAGCAGATACGCAGTATTTT
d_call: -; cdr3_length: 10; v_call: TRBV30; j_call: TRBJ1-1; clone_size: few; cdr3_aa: CAWSPGRLRF; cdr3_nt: TGTGCCTGGAGTCCGGGACGGCTGAGGTTT
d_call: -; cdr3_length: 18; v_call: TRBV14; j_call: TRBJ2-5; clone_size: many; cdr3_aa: CASSGDPIVLASKETQYF; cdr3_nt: TGTGCCAGCAGCGGAGACCCAATCGTACTAGCCTCCAAAGAGACCCAGTACTTC
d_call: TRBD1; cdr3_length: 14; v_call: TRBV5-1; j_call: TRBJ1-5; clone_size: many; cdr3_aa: CASSLGQGAQPQHF; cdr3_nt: TGCGCCAGCAGCTTGGGACAGGGTGCGCAGCCCCAGCATTTT
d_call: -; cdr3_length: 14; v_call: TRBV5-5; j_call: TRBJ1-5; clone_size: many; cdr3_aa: CASSLAGTPQPQHF; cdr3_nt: TGTGCCAGCAGCTTGGCCGGAACTCCACAGCCCCAGCATTTT
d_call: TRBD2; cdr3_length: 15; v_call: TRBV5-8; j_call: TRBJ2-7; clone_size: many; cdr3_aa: CASSRGLAGGYEQYF; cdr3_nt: TGTGCCAGCAGCCGGGGACTAGCGGGGGGTTATGAGCAGTACTTC
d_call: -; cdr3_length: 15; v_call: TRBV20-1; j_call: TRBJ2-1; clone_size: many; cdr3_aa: CSAPPPSRGYNEQFF; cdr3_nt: TGCAGTGCTCCACCCCCTAGCCGGGGCTACAATGAGCAGTTCTTC
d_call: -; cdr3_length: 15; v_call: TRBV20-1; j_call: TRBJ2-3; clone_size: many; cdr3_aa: CSASGFGTGPDTQYF; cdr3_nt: TGCAGTGCTAGCGGGTTCGGGACGGGACCAGATACGCAGTATTTT
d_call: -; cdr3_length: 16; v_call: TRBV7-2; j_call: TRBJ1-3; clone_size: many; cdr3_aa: CASSLARRASGNTIYF; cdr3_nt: TGTGCCAGCAGCTTAGCGCGCCGGGCGTCGGGAAACACCATATATTTT
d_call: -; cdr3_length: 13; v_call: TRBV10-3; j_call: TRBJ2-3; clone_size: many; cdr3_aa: CAISVADTDTQYF; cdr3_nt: TGTGCCATCAGTGTAGCGGACACAGATACGCAGTATTTT
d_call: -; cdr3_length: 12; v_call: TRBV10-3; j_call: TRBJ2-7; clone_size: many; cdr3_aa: CAISDQGVEQYF; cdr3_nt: TGTGCCATCAGTGACCAAGGGGTCGAGCAGTACTTC
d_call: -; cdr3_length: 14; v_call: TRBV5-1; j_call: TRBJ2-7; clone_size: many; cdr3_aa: CASSLAQGSYEQYF; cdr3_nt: TGCGCCAGCAGCTTGGCCCAGGGCTCCTACGAGCAGTACTTC
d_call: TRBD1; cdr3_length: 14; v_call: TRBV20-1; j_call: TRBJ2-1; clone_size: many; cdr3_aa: CSASDRGSYNEQFF; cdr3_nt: TGCAGTGCCTCGGACAGGGGCTCCTACAATGAGCAGTTCTTC
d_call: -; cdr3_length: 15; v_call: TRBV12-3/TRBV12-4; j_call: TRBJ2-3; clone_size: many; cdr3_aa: CASSFWAEDTDTQYF; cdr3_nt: TGTGCCAGCAGTTTTTGGGCGGAGGACACAGATACGCAGTATTTT
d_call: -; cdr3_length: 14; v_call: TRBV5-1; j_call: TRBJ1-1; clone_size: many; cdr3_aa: CASSLSTANTEAFF; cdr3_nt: TGCGCCAGCAGCTTGAGCACGGCGAACACTGAAGCTTTCTTT
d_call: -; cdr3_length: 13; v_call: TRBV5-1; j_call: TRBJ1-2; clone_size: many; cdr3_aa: CASSLAGVPGYTF; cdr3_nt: TGCGCCAGCAGCTTGGCCGGAGTCCCTGGCTACACCTTC
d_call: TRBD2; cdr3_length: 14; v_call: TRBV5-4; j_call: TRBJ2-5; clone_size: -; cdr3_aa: CASTQGLAEETQYF; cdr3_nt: TGTGCCAGCACCCAAGGACTAGCGGAAGAGACCCAGTACTTC
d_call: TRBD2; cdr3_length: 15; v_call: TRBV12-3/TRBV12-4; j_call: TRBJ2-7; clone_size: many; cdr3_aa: CASSAVIAGSYEQYF; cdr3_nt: TGTGCCAGCAGTGCTGTGATAGCGGGATCCTACGAGCAGTACTTC
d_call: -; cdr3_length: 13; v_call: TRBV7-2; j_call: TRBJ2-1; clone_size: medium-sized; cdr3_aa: CASRLAPYDEQFF; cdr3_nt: TGTGCCAGCAGACTGGCGCCTTATGATGAGCAGTTCTTC
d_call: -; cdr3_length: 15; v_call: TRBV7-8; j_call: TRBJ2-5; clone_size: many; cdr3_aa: CASSTTRNPQETQYF; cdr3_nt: TGTGCCAGCAGCACAACACGGAATCCTCAAGAGACCCAGTACTTC
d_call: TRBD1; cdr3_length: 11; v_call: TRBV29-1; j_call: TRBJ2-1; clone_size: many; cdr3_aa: CSVDNRGEQFF; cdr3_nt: TGCAGCGTTGATAACAGGGGGGAGCAGTTCTTC
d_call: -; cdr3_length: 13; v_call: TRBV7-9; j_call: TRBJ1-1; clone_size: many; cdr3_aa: CASSLTQGTEAFF; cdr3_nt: TGTGCCAGCAGCTTAACCCAGGGGACAGAAGCTTTCTTT
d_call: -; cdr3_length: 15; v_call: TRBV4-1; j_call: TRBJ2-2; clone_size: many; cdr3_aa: CASSQGRGNTGELFF; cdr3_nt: TGCGCCAGCAGCCAAGGACGGGGAAACACCGGGGAGCTGTTTTTT
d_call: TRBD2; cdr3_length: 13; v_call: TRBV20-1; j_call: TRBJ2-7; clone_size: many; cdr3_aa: CSARVAGDYEQYF; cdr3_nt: TGCAGTGCTAGAGTTGCGGGGGATTACGAGCAGTACTTC
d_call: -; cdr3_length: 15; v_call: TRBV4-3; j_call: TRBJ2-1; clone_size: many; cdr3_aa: CASNPGASGTGEQFF; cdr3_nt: TGCGCCAGCAACCCTGGGGCTAGCGGTACAGGGGAGCAGTTCTTC
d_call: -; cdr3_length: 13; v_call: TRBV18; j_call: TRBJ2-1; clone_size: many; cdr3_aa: CASSPRRDDEQFF; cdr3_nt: TGTGCCAGCTCACCCCGAAGGGACGATGAGCAGTTCTTC
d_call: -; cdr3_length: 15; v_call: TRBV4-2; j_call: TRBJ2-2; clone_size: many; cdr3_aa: CASSQETAHTGELFF; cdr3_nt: TGTGCCAGCAGCCAAGAGACGGCTCACACCGGGGAGCTGTTTTTT
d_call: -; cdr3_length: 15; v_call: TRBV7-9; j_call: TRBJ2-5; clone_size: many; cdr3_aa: CASSSPGDPRETQYF; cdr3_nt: TGTGCCAGCAGCTCCCCCGGGGACCCCAGAGAGACCCAGTACTTC
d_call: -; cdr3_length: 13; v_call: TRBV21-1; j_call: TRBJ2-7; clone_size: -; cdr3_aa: CASSKQREAWQYF; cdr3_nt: TGTGCCAGCAGCAAACAGAGGGAGGCATGGCAGTACTTC
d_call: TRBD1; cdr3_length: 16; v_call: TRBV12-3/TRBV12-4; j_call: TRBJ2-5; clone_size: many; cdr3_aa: CASSSGGTGGQETQYF; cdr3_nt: TGTGCCAGCAGTTCCGGGGGGACAGGGGGCCAAGAGACCCAGTACTTC
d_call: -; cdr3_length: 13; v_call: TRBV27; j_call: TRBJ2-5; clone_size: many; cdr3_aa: CASSTLARGTQYF; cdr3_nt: TGTGCCAGCAGTACTCTCGCCCGGGGGACCCAGTACTTC
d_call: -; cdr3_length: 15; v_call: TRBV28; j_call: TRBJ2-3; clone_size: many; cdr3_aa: CASSLGGLLVDTQYF; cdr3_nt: TGTGCCAGCAGTTTGGGGGGGCTCTTGGTAGATACGCAGTATTTT
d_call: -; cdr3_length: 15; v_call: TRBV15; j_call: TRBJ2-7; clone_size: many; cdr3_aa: CATSRDPRGGYEQYF; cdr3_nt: TGTGCCACCAGCAGAGATCCCAGGGGAGGTTACGAGCAGTACTTC
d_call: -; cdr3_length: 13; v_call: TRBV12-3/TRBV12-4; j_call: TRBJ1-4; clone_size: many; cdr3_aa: CASSLARFEKLFF; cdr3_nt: TGTGCCAGCAGTTTAGCGCGATTTGAAAAACTGTTTTTT
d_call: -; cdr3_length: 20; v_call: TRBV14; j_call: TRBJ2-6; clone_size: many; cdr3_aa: CASSIQSAGSLSSGANVLTF; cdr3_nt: TGTGCCAGCAGCATCCAGTCGGCCGGGAGTCTCAGCTCTGGGGCCAACGTCCTGACTTTC
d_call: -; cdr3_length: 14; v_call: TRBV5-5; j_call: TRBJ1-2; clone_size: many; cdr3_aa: CASSQEFRNYGYTF; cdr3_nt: TGTGCCAGCAGCCAGGAGTTCAGGAACTATGGCTACACCTTC